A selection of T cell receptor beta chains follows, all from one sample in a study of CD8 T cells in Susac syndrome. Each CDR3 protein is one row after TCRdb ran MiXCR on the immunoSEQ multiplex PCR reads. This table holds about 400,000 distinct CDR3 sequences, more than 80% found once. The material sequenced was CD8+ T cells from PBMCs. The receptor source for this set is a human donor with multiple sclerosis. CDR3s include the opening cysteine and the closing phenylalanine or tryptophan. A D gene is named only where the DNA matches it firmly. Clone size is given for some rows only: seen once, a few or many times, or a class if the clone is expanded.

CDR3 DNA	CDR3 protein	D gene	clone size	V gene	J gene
TGTGCCAGCACCTCCGGGCCACTAGGGCGAGATACGCAGTATTTT	CASTSGPLGRDTQYF	-	-	TRBV2	TRBJ2-3
TGTGCCAGCAGTAGGGGTTTCTGGGGCTACACCTTC	CASSRGFWGYTF	-	-	TRBV25-1	TRBJ1-2
TGTGCCTGGGAGAGTTCACCCCTCCACTTT	CAWESSPLHF	-	-	TRBV30	TRBJ1-6
TGTGCCTGGAGTGCCGGACAGGGCTTAGGTGAAGCTTTCTTT	CAWSAGQGLGEAFF	TRBD1	-	TRBV30	TRBJ1-1
TGTGCCAGCAGTTACCTTCGGGGAGTATCACCCCTCCACTTT	CASSYLRGVSPLHF	-	-	TRBV6-5	TRBJ1-6
TGCGCCAGCAGCCAAGCGGGACACCCCTTGCAGTACTTC	CASSQAGHPLQYF	-	-	TRBV4-1	TRBJ2-7
TGTGCCAGTAGAATTTCGGGTGAAGCGAACACTGAAGCTTTCTTT	CASRISGEANTEAFF	-	-	TRBV27	TRBJ1-1
TGCGCCAGCAGCTATTACCAGGGGGCAGGAGAAAAACTGTTTTTT	CASSYYQGAGEKLFF	TRBD1	-	TRBV5-1	TRBJ1-4
TGTGCCAGCAGTGGGCAGGACAACTCAGTAGCTGGGGCCAACGTCCTGACTTTC	CASSGQDNSVAGANVLTF	-	once	TRBV6-1	TRBJ2-6
TGTGCCAGCTCACCTGAGCGGGGGGGATCCACAGATACGCAGTATTTT	CASSPERGGSTDTQYF	TRBD2	once	TRBV18	TRBJ2-3